The source of this T cell receptor beta chain is a study of cytomegalovirus exposure and HLA in healthy donors. Trimming left V 0 bases short and J 4 bases short, with 9 bases between. Germline V gene lookup returns CDR1 LNHNV and CDR2 YYDKDF (reference sequence). The CDR3 length is 14 residues. Assay used: immunoSEQ multiplex PCR; TCRdb lists only in-frame clones, some missing. The sample lists about 330,000 clones, about nine tenths occurring once. This clone has just a few counts. Specimen: PBMCs. The sequence was collected from a woman aged 18-29 years in good health and CMV-seronegative. The genes are TRBV15 and TRBJ1-2; a weak D match, TRBD1 (5 bases). Written as DNA, the CDR3 is TGTGCCACCAGCAGAGAGGGGCAAGTCTATGGCTACACCTTC. It is translated as CATSREGQVYGYTF.